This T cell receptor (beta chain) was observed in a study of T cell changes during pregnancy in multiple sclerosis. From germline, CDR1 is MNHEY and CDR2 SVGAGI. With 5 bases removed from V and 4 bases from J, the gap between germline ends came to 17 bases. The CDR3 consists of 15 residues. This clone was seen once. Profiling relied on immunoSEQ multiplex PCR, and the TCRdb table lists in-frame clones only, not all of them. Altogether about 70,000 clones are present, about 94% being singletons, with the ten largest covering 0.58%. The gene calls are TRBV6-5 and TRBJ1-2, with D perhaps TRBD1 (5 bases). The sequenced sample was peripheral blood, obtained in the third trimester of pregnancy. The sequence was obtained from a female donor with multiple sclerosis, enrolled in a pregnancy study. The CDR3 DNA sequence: TGTGCCAGCAGTCCTGGCGGGGCCGCCCTCTATGGCTACACCTTC. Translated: CASSPGGAALYGYTF.